The rows below give T cell receptor beta chains drawn from one sample of a study of STAT5B mutations in CD4+ large granular lymphocyte leukemia. The repertoire was sequenced with immunoSEQ multiplex PCR; TCRdb's copy has only in-frame clones and lacks some. Of tens of thousands of clones in the sample, around 81% were seen once. The sequenced sample consisted of CD4+ T cells from blood buffy coats. These receptors all come from a human donor in good health. The CDR3 runs from the conserved cysteine through the conserved F or W. A D gene is named only where the DNA matches it firmly. A row's size may be missing; if present it is once, few, many or a size class.

CDR3nt: TGTGCCACCAGCAGAGATCGGGCAGGGGCAGAGACCCAGTACTTC
CDR3aa: CATSRDRAGAETQYF
v_gene: TRBV15
abundance: .
j_gene: TRBJ2-5
d_gene: .

CDR3nt: TGTGCCAGTATGGGATCAAGCAACACTGAAGCTTTCTTT
CDR3aa: CASMGSSNTEAFF
v_gene: TRBV19
abundance: .
j_gene: TRBJ1-1
d_gene: .

CDR3nt: TGTGCCAGCAGCCGCTGGGGACAGGGGGAAGAGACCCAGTACTTC
CDR3aa: CASSRWGQGEETQYF
v_gene: TRBV14
abundance: once
j_gene: TRBJ2-5
d_gene: TRBD1

CDR3nt: TGTGCCCATAGTAGCGGGAGGACAGATACGCAGTATTTT
CDR3aa: CAHSSGRTDTQYF
v_gene: TRBV7-9
abundance: few
j_gene: TRBJ2-3
d_gene: TRBD2

CDR3nt: TGTGCCAGCAGCCACTTTGCCGGGACTAGCGGCAATGAGCAGTTCTTC
CDR3aa: CASSHFAGTSGNEQFF
v_gene: TRBV11-2
abundance: .
j_gene: TRBJ2-1
d_gene: TRBD2

CDR3nt: TGTGCCAGTAGTATAGGGGTGGGAGTCTCGGGGGCCAACGTCCTGACTTTC
CDR3aa: CASSIGVGVSGANVLTF
v_gene: TRBV19
abundance: .
j_gene: TRBJ2-6
d_gene: .

CDR3nt: TGTGCCAGCAGCCCGGACTGGAGCTCCTACAATGAGCAGTTCTTC
CDR3aa: CASSPDWSSYNEQFF
v_gene: TRBV7-3
abundance: .
j_gene: TRBJ2-1
d_gene: .

CDR3nt: TGCGCCAGCAGCCAAGGCCACAGGGGGAATGAAAAACTGTTTTTT
CDR3aa: CASSQGHRGNEKLFF
v_gene: TRBV4-3
abundance: .
j_gene: TRBJ1-4
d_gene: TRBD1

CDR3nt: TGCGCCAGCAGTCCTTCGGCCCGACAGGGGGCTACGAACACTGAAGCTTTCTTT
CDR3aa: CASSPSARQGATNTEAFF
v_gene: TRBV23-1
abundance: .
j_gene: TRBJ1-1
d_gene: TRBD1

CDR3nt: TGTGCCAGCAGCCAAGACCTAGCGGGATACGAGCAGTACTTC
CDR3aa: CASSQDLAGYEQYF
v_gene: TRBV14
abundance: .
j_gene: TRBJ2-7
d_gene: TRBD2

CDR3nt: TGTGCCAGCAGCTCAGGCCCTGGAAACACCATATATTTT
CDR3aa: CASSSGPGNTIYF
v_gene: TRBV11-3
abundance: .
j_gene: TRBJ1-3
d_gene: .

CDR3nt: TGTGCCAGCAGCTTGGTGGGGGGGGCTTACAATGAGCAGTTCTTC
CDR3aa: CASSLVGGAYNEQFF
v_gene: TRBV5-4
abundance: .
j_gene: TRBJ2-1
d_gene: .

CDR3nt: TGTGCCAGCAGTTTAGGGCTCAACAGGGGATACGAGCAGTACTTC
CDR3aa: CASSLGLNRGYEQYF
v_gene: TRBV28
abundance: .
j_gene: TRBJ2-7
d_gene: TRBD1

CDR3nt: TGTGCCAGCAGCCCCCCAGGGGGCGTATACGAGCAGTACTTC
CDR3aa: CASSPPGGVYEQYF
v_gene: TRBV5-8
abundance: once
j_gene: TRBJ2-7
d_gene: TRBD1

CDR3nt: TGTGCCAGCAGCCTGAGTGATCACTACGAGCAGTACTTC
CDR3aa: CASSLSDHYEQYF
v_gene: TRBV11-2
abundance: once
j_gene: TRBJ2-7
d_gene: .

CDR3nt: TGTGCCAGCACCGGGACTAGCGGGGGGGGAAGGTACACCGGGGAGCTGTTTTTT
CDR3aa: CASTGTSGGGRYTGELFF
v_gene: TRBV5-4
abundance: .
j_gene: TRBJ2-2
d_gene: TRBD2

CDR3nt: TGTGCCAGCAGTGGTCTCCAGGGACCTTATAATCAGCCCCAGCATTTT
CDR3aa: CASSGLQGPYNQPQHF
v_gene: TRBV6-4
abundance: once
j_gene: TRBJ1-5
d_gene: .

CDR3nt: TGCAGCGCCCGAGGACAGAACAATGAAAAACTGTTTTTT
CDR3aa: CSARGQNNEKLFF
v_gene: TRBV29-1
abundance: .
j_gene: TRBJ1-4
d_gene: .

CDR3nt: TGTGCCAGTAGTATAGGGGGAGGGAGGGGCGAGCAGTACTTC
CDR3aa: CASSIGGGRGEQYF
v_gene: TRBV19
abundance: .
j_gene: TRBJ2-7
d_gene: TRBD2

CDR3nt: TGTGCCAGCGGGGGGCGGGAAAGCACAGATACGCAGTATTTT
CDR3aa: CASGGRESTDTQYF
v_gene: TRBV2
abundance: .
j_gene: TRBJ2-3
d_gene: .